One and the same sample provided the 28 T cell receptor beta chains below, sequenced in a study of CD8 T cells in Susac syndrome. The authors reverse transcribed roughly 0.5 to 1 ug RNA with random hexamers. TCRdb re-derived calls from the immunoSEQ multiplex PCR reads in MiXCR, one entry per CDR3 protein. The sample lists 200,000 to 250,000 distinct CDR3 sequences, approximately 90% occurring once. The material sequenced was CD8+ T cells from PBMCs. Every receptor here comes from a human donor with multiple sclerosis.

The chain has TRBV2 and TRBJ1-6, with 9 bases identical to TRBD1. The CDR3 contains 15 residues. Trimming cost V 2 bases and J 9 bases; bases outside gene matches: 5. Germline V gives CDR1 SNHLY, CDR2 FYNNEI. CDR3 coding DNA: TGTGCCAGCAGTGAATCGGACAGGGGCGGTTCACCCCTCCACTTT. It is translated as CASSESDRGGSPLHF.

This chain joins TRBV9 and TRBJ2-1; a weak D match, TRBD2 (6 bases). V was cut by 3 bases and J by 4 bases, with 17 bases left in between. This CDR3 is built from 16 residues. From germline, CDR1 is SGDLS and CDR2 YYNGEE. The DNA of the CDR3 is TGTGCCAGCAGCGCCCTGGACGGGAGAGGGTACAATGAGCAGTTCTTC. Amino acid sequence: CASSALDGRGYNEQFF.

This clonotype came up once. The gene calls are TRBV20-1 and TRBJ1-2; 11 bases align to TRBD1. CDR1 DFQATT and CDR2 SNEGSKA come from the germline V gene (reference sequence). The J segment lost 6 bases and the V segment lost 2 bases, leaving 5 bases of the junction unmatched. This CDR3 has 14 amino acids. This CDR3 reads CSARWGDRGNGYTF. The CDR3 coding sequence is TGCAGTGCTAGATGGGGGGACAGGGGGAATGGCTACACCTTC.

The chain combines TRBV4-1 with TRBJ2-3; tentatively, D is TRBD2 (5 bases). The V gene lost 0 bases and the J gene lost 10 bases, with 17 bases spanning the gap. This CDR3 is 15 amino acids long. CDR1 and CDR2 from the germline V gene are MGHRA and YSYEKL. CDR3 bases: TGCGCCAGCAGCCAAGACGCTCGATGGACTCCCTCGCAGTATTTT. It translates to CASSQDARWTPSQYF.

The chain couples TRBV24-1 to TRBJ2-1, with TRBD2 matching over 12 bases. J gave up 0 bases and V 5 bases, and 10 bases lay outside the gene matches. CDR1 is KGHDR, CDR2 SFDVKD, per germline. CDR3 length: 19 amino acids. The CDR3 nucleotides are TGTGCCACCAGTGGACTAGCGGGGGTTCCGGGGAGCTCCTACAATGAGCAGTTCTTC. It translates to CATSGLAGVPGSSYNEQFF.

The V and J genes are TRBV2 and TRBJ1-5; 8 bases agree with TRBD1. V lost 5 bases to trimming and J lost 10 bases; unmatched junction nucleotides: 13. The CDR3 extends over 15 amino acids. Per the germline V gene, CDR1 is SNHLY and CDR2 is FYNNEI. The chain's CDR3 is CASSSDRESPNPQHF. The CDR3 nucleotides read TGTGCCAGCAGTTCGGACAGGGAAAGCCCGAACCCCCAGCATTTT.

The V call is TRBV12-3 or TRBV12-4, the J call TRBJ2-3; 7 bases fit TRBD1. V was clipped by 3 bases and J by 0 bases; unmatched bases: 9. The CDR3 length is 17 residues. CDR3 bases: TGTGCCAGCAGTTTTTCCCGGGACAGCACTAGCACAGATACGCAGTATTTT. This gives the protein CASSFSRDSTSTDTQYF.

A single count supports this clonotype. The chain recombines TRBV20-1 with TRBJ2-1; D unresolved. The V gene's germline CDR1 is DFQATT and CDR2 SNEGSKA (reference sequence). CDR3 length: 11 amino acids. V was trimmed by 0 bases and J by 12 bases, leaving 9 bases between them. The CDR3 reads CSARDYRGQFF. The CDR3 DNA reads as TGCAGTGCTAGAGATTACAGAGGGCAGTTCTTC.

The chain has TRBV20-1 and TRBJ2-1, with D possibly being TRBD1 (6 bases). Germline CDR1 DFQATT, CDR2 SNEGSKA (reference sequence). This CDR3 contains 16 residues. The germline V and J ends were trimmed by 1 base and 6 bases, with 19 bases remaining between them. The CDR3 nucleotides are TGCAGTGCTAGAGCCGGGACATTTGGGCAGGGCAATGAGCAGTTCTTC. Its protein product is CSARAGTFGQGNEQFF.

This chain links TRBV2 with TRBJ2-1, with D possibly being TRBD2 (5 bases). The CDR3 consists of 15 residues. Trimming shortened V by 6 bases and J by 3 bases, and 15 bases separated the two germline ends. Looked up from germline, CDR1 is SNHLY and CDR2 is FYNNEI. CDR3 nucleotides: TGTGCCAGCAGCGGGATCCTCCGACGCTACAATGAGCAGTTCTTC. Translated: CASSGILRRYNEQFF. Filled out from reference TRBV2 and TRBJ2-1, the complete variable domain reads EPEVTQTPSHQVTQMGQEVILRCVPISNHLYFYWYRQILGQKVEFLVSFYNNEISEKSEIFDDQFSVERPDGSNFTLKIRSTKLEDSAMYFCASSGILRRYNEQFFGPGTRLTVL.

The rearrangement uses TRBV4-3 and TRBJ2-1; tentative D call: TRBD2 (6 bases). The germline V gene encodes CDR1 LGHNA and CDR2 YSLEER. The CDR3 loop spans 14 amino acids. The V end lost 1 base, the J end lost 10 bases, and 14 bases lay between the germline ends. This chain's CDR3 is CASSQVAGTKEQFF. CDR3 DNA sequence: TGCGCCAGCAGCCAAGTGGCGGGAACGAAGGAGCAGTTCTTC.

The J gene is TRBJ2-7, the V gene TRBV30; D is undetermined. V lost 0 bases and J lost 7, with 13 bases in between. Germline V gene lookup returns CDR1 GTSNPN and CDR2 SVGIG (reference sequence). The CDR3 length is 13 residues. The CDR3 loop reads CAWSVGSGDEQYF. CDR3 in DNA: TGTGCCTGGAGTGTGGGCTCTGGGGATGAGCAGTACTTC. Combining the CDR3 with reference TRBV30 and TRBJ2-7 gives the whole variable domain SQTIHQWPATLVQPVGSPLSLECTVEGTSNPNLYWYRQAAGRGLQLLFYSVGIGQISSEVPQNLSASRPQDRQFILSSKKLLLSDSGFYLCAWSVGSGDEQYFGPGTRLTVT.

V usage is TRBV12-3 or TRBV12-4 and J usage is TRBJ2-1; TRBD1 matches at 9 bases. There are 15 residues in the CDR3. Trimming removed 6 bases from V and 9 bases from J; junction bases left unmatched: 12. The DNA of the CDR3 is TGTGCCAGCAGCGGTGGTAGGGACAGGGCGTCTGAGCAGTTCTTC. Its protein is CASSGGRDRASEQFF.

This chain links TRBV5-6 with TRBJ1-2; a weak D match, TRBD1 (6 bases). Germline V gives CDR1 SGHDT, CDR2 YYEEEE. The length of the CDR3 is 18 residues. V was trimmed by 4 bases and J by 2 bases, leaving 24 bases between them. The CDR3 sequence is CASSPKSDRLALNYGYTF. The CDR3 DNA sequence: TGTGCCAGCAGCCCGAAATCCGACAGGCTAGCCTTGAACTATGGCTACACCTTC.

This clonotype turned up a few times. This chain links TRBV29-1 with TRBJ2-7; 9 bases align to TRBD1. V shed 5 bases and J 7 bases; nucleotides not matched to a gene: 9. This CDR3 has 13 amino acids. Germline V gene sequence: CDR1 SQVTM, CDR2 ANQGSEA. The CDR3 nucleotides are TGCAGCGTTTTAACCACAGGGGGCCGTGAGCAGTACTTC. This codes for CSVLTTGGREQYF.

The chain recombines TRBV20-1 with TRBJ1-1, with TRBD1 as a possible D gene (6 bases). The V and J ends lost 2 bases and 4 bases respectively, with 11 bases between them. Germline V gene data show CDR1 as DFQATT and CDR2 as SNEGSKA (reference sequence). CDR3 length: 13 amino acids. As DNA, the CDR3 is TGCAGTGCTAGAACAGGGATGAGCACTGAAGCTTTCTTT. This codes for CSARTGMSTEAFF.

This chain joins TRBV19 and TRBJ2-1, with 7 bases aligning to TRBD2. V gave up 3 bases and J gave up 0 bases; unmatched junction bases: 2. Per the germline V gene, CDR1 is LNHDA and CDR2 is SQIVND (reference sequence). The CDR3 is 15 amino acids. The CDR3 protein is CASSISGPSYNEQFF. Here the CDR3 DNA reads TGTGCCAGTAGTATTAGCGGGCCCTCCTACAATGAGCAGTTCTTC.

Here the CDR3 DNA reads TGTGCCAGCAGCGTAGACGGGGAGGCAGATACGCAGTATTTT. This sequence encodes CASSVDGEADTQYF. The rearrangement joins TRBV9 to TRBJ2-3; D possibly corresponds to TRBD2 (6 bases). The germline V gene encodes CDR1 SGDLS and CDR2 YYNGEE. The CDR3 covers 14 residues. V was shortened by 0 bases and J by 4 bases, with 9 bases between the two germline ends.

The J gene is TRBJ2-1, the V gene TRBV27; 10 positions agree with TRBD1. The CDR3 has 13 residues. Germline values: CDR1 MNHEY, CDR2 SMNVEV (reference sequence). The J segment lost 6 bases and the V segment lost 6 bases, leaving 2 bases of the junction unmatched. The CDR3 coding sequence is TGTGCCAGCAGCTGGACAGGGGGCAATGAGCAGTTCTTC. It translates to CASSWTGGNEQFF.

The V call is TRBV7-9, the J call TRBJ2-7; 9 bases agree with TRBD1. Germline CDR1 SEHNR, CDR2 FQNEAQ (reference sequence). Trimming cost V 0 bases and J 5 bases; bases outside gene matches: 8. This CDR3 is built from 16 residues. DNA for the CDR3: TGTGCCAGCAGCTTAGCGTTCGGGACAGGGCTCCACGAGCAGTACTTC. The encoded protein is CASSLAFGTGLHEQYF.

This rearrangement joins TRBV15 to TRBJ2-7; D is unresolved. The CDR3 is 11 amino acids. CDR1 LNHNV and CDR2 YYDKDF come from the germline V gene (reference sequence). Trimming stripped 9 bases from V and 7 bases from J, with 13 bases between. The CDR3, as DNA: TGTGCCACTCAGGCCCTAGGGGAGCAGTACTTC. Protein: CATQALGEQYF.

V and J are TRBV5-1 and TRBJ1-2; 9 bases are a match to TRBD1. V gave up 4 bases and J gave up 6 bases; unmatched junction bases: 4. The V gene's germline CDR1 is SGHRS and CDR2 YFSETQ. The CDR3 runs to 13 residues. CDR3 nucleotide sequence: TGCGCCAGCAGCACTAGACAGGGGGATGGCTACACCTTC. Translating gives CASSTRQGDGYTF.

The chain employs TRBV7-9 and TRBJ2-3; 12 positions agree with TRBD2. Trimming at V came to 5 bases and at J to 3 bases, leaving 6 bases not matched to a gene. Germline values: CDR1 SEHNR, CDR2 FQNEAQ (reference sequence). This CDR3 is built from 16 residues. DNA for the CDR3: TGTGCCAGCAGCCTGACTAGCGGGAGTGGGACAGATACGCAGTATTTT. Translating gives CASSLTSGSGTDTQYF.

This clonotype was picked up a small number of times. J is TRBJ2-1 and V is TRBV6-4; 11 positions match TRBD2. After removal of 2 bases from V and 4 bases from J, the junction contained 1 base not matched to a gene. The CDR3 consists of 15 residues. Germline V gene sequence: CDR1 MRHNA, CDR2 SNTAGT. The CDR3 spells CASSDGLAGYNEQFF. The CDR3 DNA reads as TGTGCCAGCAGTGACGGACTAGCGGGTTACAATGAGCAGTTCTTC.

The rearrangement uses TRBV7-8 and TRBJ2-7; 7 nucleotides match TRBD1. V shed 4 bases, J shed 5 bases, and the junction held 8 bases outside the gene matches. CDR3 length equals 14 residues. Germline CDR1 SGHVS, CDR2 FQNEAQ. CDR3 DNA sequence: TGTGCCAGCAGCTCCCCCGAGGGGGCCCACGAGCAGTACTTC. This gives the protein CASSSPEGAHEQYF. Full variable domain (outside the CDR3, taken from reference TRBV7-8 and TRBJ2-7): GAGVSQSPRYKVAKRGQDVALRCDPISGHVSLFWYQQALGQGPEFLTYFQNEAQLDKSGLPSDRFFAERPEGSVSTLKIQRTQQEDSAVYLCASSSPEGAHEQYFGPGTRLTVT.

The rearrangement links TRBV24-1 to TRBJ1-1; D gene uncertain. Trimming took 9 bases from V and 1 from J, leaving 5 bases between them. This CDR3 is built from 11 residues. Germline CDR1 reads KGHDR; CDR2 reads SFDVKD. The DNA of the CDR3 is TGTGCCACCGGGCCGAACACTGAAGCTTTCTTT. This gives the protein CATGPNTEAFF.

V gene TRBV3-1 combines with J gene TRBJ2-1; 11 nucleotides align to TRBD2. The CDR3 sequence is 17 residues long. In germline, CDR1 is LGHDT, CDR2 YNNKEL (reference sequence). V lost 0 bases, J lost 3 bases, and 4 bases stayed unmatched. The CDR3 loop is CASSQDLTSGVYNEQFF. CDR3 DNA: TGTGCCAGCAGCCAAGATCTGACTAGCGGGGTCTACAATGAGCAGTTCTTC.

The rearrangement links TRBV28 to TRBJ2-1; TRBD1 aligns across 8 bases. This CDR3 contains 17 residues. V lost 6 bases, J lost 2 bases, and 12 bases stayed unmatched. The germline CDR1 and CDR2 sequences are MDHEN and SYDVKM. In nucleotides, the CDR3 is TGTGCCAGCAGCCCTCAACCGGGACAGGCCACCTACAATGAGCAGTTCTTC. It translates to CASSPQPGQATYNEQFF.